The 8 T cell receptor beta chains reported below all come from one sample, sequenced in a study of technical replicates of blood from a handful of donors. The table came from immunoSEQ multiplex PCR; TCRdb's copy has only in-frame clones and leaves some out. The sample lists about 80,000 clones; 95% to 98% were seen once. Sequencing was carried out using T cells isolated from PBMCs. The receptors were sampled from a human donor in good health.

V usage is TRBV13 and J usage is TRBJ2-2; possible D gene TRBD2, 6 bases. Deletions cut 2 bases from V and 1 base from J, with 11 bases between. Germline V gene sequence: CDR1 PRHDT, CDR2 FYEKMQ (reference sequence). The CDR3 covers 16 residues. CDR3 amino acids: CASSLYSGGNTGELFF. The CDR3 bases are TGTGCCAGCAGCTTATATAGCGGAGGGAACACCGGGGAGCTGTTTTTT.

J is TRBJ2-1 and V is TRBV5-6, with TRBD2 matching over 13 bases. Per the germline V gene, CDR1 is SGHDT and CDR2 is YYEEEE. The length of the CDR3 is 16 residues. Germline trimming cut 5 bases from V and 9 bases from J; bases unmatched to any gene: 11. CDR3 loop: CASRDTPGLAGFEQFF. The CDR3 DNA is TGTGCCAGCAGGGACACACCGGGACTAGCGGGATTTGAGCAGTTCTTC.

The chain uses TRBV5-6 and TRBJ1-1; D possibly corresponds to TRBD1 (5 bases). The CDR3 sequence is 15 residues long. V was cut by 4 bases and J by 1 base, with 14 bases left in between. Germline CDR1 reads SGHDT; CDR2 reads YYEEEE. As DNA, the CDR3 is TGTGCCAGCAGCCGACTGACAGTGGAGAACACTGAAGCTTTCTTT. Amino acids: CASSRLTVENTEAFF.

The chain employs TRBV9 and TRBJ1-1; TRBD1 agrees at 10 bases. Germline lookup yields CDR1 SGDLS and CDR2 YYNGEE. The CDR3 runs 15 residues. V shed 4 bases, J shed 2 bases, and the junction held 5 bases outside the gene matches. DNA of the CDR3: TGTGCCAGCAGCCCACGACAGGGGGCTAACACTGAAGCTTTCTTT. Protein: CASSPRQGANTEAFF.

The gene calls are TRBV5-6 and TRBJ2-5; the D gene is possibly TRBD2 (5 bases). The CDR3 consists of 13 residues. The V end lost 5 bases, the J end lost 5 bases, and 13 bases lay between the germline ends. Germline values: CDR1 SGHDT, CDR2 YYEEEE. In nucleotides, the CDR3 is TGTGCCAGCAGTAATGCGGGTTTGGAGACCCAGTACTTC. This codes for CASSNAGLETQYF.

The chain couples TRBV9 to TRBJ2-7, with TRBD2 matching over 8 bases. The trim removed 1 base at V and 5 bases at J, leaving 5 bases unmatched. This CDR3 has 14 amino acids. CDR1 is SGDLS and CDR2 is YYNGEE in the germline V gene. The CDR3 region is CASSVSGRNDEQYF. CDR3 DNA sequence: TGTGCCAGCAGCGTAAGCGGGAGAAACGACGAGCAGTACTTC.

This chain links TRBV14 with TRBJ2-4; 9 nucleotides match TRBD2. The CDR3 runs 12 residues. In germline, CDR1 is SGHDN, CDR2 FVKESK. V lost 6 bases to trimming and J lost 10 bases; unmatched junction nucleotides: 4. The CDR3 DNA is TGTGCCAGCAGACTCAGCGGGGGGATTCAGTACTTC. This sequence encodes CASRLSGGIQYF.

The gene calls are TRBV27 and TRBJ2-7; 8 bases match TRBD1. The germline V gene encodes CDR1 MNHEY and CDR2 SMNVEV (reference sequence). This CDR3 contains 14 residues. J gave up 3 bases and V 5 bases, and 6 bases lay outside the gene matches. CDR3 sequence: CASSLQGVDYEQYF. CDR3 nucleotide sequence: TGTGCCAGCAGTCTACAGGGGGTTGACTACGAGCAGTACTTC.